Sequencing of this TCR beta chain was carried out in a study of quantifying T cell responses using KT2 cells. Study in general: TCR alpha and beta constant-region primers primed reverse transcription of RNA. A predetermined fluorescence threshold ended the second PCR, run as a qPCR. Notes on the study in general: Detection of KT2 sequences held at the lowest tested level, about one cell per 100,000 PBMC.

The cDNA 3' end received a ligated oligonucleotide with a UMI. The first PCR ran roughly 4 cycles with an equimolar RC1.1 and RC1.2 beta primer mix. MiXCR, applied by TCRdb to the UMI-ligation and nested PCR reads, yields one record per CDR3 protein. The table has tens of thousands of distinct CDR3 sequences, 7.3% seen once. Unmatched junction bases numbered 2, after V lost 3 bases and J lost 7 bases. This CDR3 spans 11 amino acids. The germline gives CDR1 SQVTM, CDR2 ANQGSEA. KT2, a clone with a known TCR, was spiked into unfractionated PBMC. Different KT2-to-PBMC ratios were created with a constant PBMC count. Concerning this clonotype itself: The antigen remains unidentified.

The sequenced sample was PBMCs spiked with cells of the T cell clone KT2. The sequence was collected from a human donor. The chain has TRBV29-1 and TRBJ2-5; TRBD1 matches 7 bases. CDR3 nucleotides: TGCAGCGTTGACAGGGGGTTGACCCAGTACTTC. This translates into CSVDRGLTQYF.